This TCR beta chain was identified during a study of cytomegalovirus exposure and HLA in healthy donors. Study conclusions and caveats: In vitro assays verified that a few CMV-associated chains recognized CMV antigens specifically.

V was trimmed by 5 bases and J by 2 bases, leaving 9 bases between them. The CDR3 is 13 residues long. Germline V gene data show CDR1 as MRHNA and CDR2 as SNTAGT. Points on this clone: The antigen remains undetermined.

60 Vbeta and 13 Jbeta primers were used in PCR. Assay used: immunoSEQ multiplex PCR; TCRdb lists only in-frame clones, some missing. The sample carries 70,000 or so clones, roughly four fifths recorded once. This chain connects TRBV6-4 to TRBJ1-1, with D hard to call. Sequencing was carried out using PBMCs. The receptor was derived from a woman in her sixties in good health and CMV-seropositive. This chain's CDR3 is CASSSTVNTEAFF. Written as DNA, the CDR3 is TGTGCCAGCAGTTCAACAGTAAACACTGAAGCTTTCTTT.